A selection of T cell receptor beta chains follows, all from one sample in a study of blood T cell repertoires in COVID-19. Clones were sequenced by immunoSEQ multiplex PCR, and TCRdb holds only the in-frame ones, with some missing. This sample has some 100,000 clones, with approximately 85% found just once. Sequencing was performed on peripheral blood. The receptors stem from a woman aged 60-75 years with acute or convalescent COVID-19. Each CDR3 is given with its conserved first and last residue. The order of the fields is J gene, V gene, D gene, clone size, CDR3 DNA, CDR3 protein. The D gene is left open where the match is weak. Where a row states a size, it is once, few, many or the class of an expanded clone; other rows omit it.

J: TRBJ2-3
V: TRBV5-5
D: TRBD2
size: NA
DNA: TGTGCCAGCAGCCGGGGACTAGCGCCTAGCACAGATACGCAGTATTTT
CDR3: CASSRGLAPSTDTQYF

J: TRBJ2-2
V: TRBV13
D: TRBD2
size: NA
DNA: TGTGCCAGCAGCTCGCCGGGACTAGCGGAAAACACCGGGGAGCTGTTTTTT
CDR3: CASSSPGLAENTGELFF

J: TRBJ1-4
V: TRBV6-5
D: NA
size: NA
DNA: TGTGCCAGCAGATCACATTCTAATGAAAAACTGTTTTTT
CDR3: CASRSHSNEKLFF

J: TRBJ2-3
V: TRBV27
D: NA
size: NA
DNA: TGTGCCAGCAGAGGCTGGGGGGCGGGAGCGGGAGATACGCAGTATTTT
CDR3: CASRGWGAGAGDTQYF

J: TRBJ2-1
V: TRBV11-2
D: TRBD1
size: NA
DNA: TGTGCCAGCAGGTTGTGGGGACAGGGGGCTGGTGAGCAGTTCTTC
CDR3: CASRLWGQGAGEQFF

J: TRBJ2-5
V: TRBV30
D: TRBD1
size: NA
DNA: TGTGCCTGGAGTACTACAGGGGGCAGCGAGACCCAGTACTTC
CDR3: CAWSTTGGSETQYF

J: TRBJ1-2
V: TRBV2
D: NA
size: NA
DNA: TGTGCCAGCATGAAAGAGAGGGAAGGCTACACCTTC
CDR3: CASMKEREGYTF

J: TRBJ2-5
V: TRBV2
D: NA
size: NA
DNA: TGTGCCAGCAGTCTACAGGTTTCCCAAGAGACCCAGTACTTC
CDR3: CASSLQVSQETQYF

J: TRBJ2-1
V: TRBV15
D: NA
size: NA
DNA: TGTGCCACCAGCAGAACTAGACTAGTTGAGGAGCAGTTCTTC
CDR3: CATSRTRLVEEQFF

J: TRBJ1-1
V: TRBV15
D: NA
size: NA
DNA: TGTGCCACAACTCCGGGCTCGGACTCGAACACTGAAGCTTTCTTT
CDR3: CATTPGSDSNTEAFF

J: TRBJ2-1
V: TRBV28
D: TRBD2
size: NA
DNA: TGTGCCAGCAGCCCGACTAGCGGAGGGTACAATGAGCAGTTCTTC
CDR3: CASSPTSGGYNEQFF

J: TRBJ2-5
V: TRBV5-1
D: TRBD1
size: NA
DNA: TGCGCCAGCAGCTTCGACGGGACAGGGCCTCAAGAGACCCAGTACTTC
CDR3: CASSFDGTGPQETQYF

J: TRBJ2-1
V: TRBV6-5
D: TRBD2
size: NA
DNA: TGTGCCAGCAGCTCGCGGGAGAGGGAGCAGTTCTTC
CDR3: CASSSREREQFF

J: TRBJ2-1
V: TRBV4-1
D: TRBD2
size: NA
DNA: TGCGCCAGCAGCCAAGTTGGGACTAGCGGGAATTGGGAGCAGTTCTTC
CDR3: CASSQVGTSGNWEQFF

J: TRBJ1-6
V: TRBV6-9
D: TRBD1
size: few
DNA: TGTGCCAGCACCCGGGGGGGACAGAGAAAAGGACCCCTCCACTTT
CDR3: CASTRGGQRKGPLHF

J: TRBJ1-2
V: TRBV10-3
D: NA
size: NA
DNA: TGTGCCATCAGTGAGTCATCTTCCCTCTATGGCTACACCTTC
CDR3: CAISESSSLYGYTF

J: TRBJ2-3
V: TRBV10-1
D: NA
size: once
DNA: TGCGCCAGCAGTGACAAAGATACGCAGTATTTT
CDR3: CASSDKDTQYF

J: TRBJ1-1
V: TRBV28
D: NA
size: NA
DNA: TGTGCCAGCAGGGACACCCCGAACACTGAAGCTTTCTTT
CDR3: CASRDTPNTEAFF

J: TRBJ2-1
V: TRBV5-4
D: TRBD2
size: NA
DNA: TGTGCCAGCAGCTTGGGGATAGCGGGAGATGAGCAGTTCTTC
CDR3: CASSLGIAGDEQFF

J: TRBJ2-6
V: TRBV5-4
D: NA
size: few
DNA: TGTGCCAGCAGCTTGGGCCCTCGCACAGGTTCCAACGTCCTGACTTTC
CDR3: CASSLGPRTGSNVLTF

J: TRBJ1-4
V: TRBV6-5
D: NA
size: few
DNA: TGTGCCAGCAGTCGCACAGGGTCAACTAATGAAAAACTGTTTTTT
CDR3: CASSRTGSTNEKLFF

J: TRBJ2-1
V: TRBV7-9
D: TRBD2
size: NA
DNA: TGTGCCAGCAGCCCTGCGGGGCTAGCGGGAATCAATGAGCAGTTCTTC
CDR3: CASSPAGLAGINEQFF

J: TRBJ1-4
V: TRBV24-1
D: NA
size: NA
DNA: TGTGCCACCAGGGTTTCGCGGGCAACTAATGAAAAACTGTTTTTT
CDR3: CATRVSRATNEKLFF

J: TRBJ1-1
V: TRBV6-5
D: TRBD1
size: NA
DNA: TGTGCCAGCAGCGCAGGGGGTATCACTGAAGCTTTCTTT
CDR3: CASSAGGITEAFF

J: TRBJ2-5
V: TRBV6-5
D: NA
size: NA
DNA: TGTGCCAGCAGTTACATTGGGCAGCAAGAGACCCAGTACTTC
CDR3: CASSYIGQQETQYF

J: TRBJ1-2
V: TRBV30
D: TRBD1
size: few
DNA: TGTGCCTGGAGTTCCGGGACAGGGAGCTATGGCTACACCTTC
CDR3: CAWSSGTGSYGYTF

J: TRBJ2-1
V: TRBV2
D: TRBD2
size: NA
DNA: TGTGCCAGCAGTGCTCTAGCGGGAAGGGGGGACAATGAGCAGTTCTTC
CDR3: CASSALAGRGDNEQFF

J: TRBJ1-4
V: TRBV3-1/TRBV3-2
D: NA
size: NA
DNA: TGTGCCAGCAGCCAGCCGGGACAATGGCCCTTAAAACTGTTTTTT
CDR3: CASSQPGQWPLKLFF

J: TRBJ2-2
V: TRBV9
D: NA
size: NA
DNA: TGTGCCAGCAGCGTAGTAGCGGCGAACACCGGGGAGCTGTTTTTT
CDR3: CASSVVAANTGELFF

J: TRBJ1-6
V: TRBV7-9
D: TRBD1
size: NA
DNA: TGTGCCAGCAGCGCGGGACAGGGTGGTTCACCCCTCCACTTT
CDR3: CASSAGQGGSPLHF

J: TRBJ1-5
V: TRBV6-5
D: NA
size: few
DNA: TGTGCCAGCAGTTCCACCGGGTTTAGCAATCAGCCCCAGCATTTT
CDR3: CASSSTGFSNQPQHF

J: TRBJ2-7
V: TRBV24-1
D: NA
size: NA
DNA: TGTGCCACCAGTGATTCCTCGGTTCTCTACGAGCAGTACTTC
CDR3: CATSDSSVLYEQYF

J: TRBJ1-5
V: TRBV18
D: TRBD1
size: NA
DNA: TGTGCCAGCTCCCCGGCCCGACAGGGACAACAGCCCCAGCATTTT
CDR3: CASSPARQGQQPQHF

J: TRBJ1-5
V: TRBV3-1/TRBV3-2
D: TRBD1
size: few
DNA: TGTGCCAGCAGCCCACGACAGGGAATTCAGCCCCAGCATTTT
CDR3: CASSPRQGIQPQHF

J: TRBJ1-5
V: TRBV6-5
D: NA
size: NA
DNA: TGTGCCAGCAGTTGGGGCAGAACCAATCAGCCCCAGCATTTT
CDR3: CASSWGRTNQPQHF

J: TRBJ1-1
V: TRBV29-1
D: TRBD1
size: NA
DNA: TGCAGCGCCTCGCTAACCGGGACAGGGAATACTGAAGCTTTCTTT
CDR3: CSASLTGTGNTEAFF

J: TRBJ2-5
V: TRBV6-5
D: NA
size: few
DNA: TGTGCCAGCAGCCCCGCGTGGCAGACAAAAGAGACCCAGTACTTC
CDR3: CASSPAWQTKETQYF

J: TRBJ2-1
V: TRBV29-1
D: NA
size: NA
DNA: TGCAGCGTCACCACGGGTACTGGGCAGTTCTTC
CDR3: CSVTTGTGQFF

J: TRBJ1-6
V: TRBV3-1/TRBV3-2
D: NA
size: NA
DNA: TGTGCCAGCAGCCAAGATCCCGATTCACCCCTCCACTTT
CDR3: CASSQDPDSPLHF

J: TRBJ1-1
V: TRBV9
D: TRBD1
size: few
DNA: TGTGCCAGCAGCGTCCGGGTACAGGGGGAGGCTTTCTTT
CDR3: CASSVRVQGEAFF